The present entry profiles one TCR beta chain with its context. Its target is unknown. The V end lost 8 bases, the J end lost 2 bases, and 16 bases lay between the germline ends. CDR3 length equals 14 residues. Germline values: CDR1 MDHEN, CDR2 SYDVKM. Generated by immunoSEQ multiplex PCR, the TCRdb table keeps only in-frame clones and is missing some. This table has over a million clones, approximately 80% appearing once. The sample is drawn from a study of shared clonotypes between healthy human individuals. Study-wide context: Aged 18 to 49, the donors were two women and three men. Study-level points and caveats: Specimens sampled were limited to blood, with tissue repertoires likely differing. The study drew on few donors, limiting represented genetic and exposure-history diversity.

The TCR comes from a man between 18 and 35 years old in good health. Some clones in this sample may be carry-over from other donors' samples. The chain joins TRBV28 to TRBJ2-7; D is perhaps TRBD2 (7 bases). Input material: memory CD4+ T cells from PBMCs. The sample's subset: CD45RA-negative fraction. Here the CDR3 DNA reads TGTGCCAGCGGAGGGGGGGGGCTCCCCTACGAGCAGTACTTC. It yields the protein CASGGGGLPYEQYF.